This T cell receptor (beta chain) originates from a study of shared clonotypes between healthy human individuals. The study's findings and limits: Non-shared clonotypes displayed generation probabilities falling below those of clonotypes present in all four donors.

The CDR3 loop spans 12 amino acids. Germline lookup yields CDR1 LNHDA and CDR2 SQIVND (reference sequence). The V gene lost 3 bases and the J gene lost 5 bases, with 8 bases spanning the gap. Note on this clone: Antigen unknown. Additional DNA sequences in this sample encode the identical CDR3.

Sequenced by immunoSEQ multiplex PCR; TCRdb stores in-frame clones only, minus some. The sample contains 600,000 to 800,000 clones, approximately 77% of which appear only once. Sequencing was performed on memory CD4+ T cells sorted from blood. Subset indicated: CD45RA-negative fraction. This receptor was obtained from a woman aged 25 to 39 in good health. The chain employs TRBV19 and TRBJ2-7, with D possibly matching TRBD1 (5 bases). The CDR3 DNA reads as TGTGCCAGTAGTATTGCAGGGCACGAGCAGTACTTC. It yields the protein CASSIAGHEQYF.